Listed below are T cell receptor beta chains from one sample, sequenced in a study of T cell repertoires in ileal Crohn's disease. Sequencing was performed with immunoSEQ multiplex PCR; in TCRdb, only in-frame clones are kept and a portion is missing. The table records about 12,000 clones, around 69% of them present only once. Sequencing was performed on ileal tissue. These receptors came from an adult with Crohn's disease. Each CDR3 is given with its conserved first and last residue. D genes are given only for firm matches. Clone size, where shown, is once, few, many, or a class for clones that have expanded.

clone size: NA; D gene: NA; J gene: TRBJ2-7; V gene: TRBV2; CDR3 DNA: TGTGCCAGCAGTCTCCGGGACGGCTCCTACGAGCAGTACTTC; CDR3 protein: CASSLRDGSYEQYF
clone size: NA; D gene: NA; J gene: TRBJ2-2; V gene: TRBV27; CDR3 DNA: TGTGCCTCGATAACCCCGAACACCGGGGAGCTGTTTTTT; CDR3 protein: CASITPNTGELFF
clone size: NA; D gene: TRBD1; J gene: TRBJ2-7; V gene: TRBV10-1; CDR3 DNA: TGCGCCAGCAGTGAGTCCCATACAGGGGACGAGCAGTACTTC; CDR3 protein: CASSESHTGDEQYF
clone size: NA; D gene: TRBD2; J gene: TRBJ2-2; V gene: TRBV7-8; CDR3 DNA: TGTGCCAGCAGCTTAGAAGGCGGGGGGTCGGAGGAGCTGTTTTTT; CDR3 protein: CASSLEGGGSEELFF
clone size: NA; D gene: TRBD1; J gene: TRBJ1-6; V gene: TRBV27; CDR3 DNA: TGTGCCAGCAGTAGGACAGGGGTAGGTAATTCACCCCTCCACTTT; CDR3 protein: CASSRTGVGNSPLHF
clone size: NA; D gene: NA; J gene: TRBJ1-2; V gene: TRBV29-1; CDR3 DNA: TGCAGCGTTCTCGAGGGGAACCTCTATGGCTACACCTTC; CDR3 protein: CSVLEGNLYGYTF
clone size: few; D gene: TRBD1; J gene: TRBJ2-7; V gene: TRBV18; CDR3 DNA: TGTGCCAGCTCACTCGGGACAGGGGGCTCGGGCGAGCAGTACTTC; CDR3 protein: CASSLGTGGSGEQYF
clone size: few; D gene: NA; J gene: TRBJ1-6; V gene: TRBV4-2; CDR3 DNA: TGTGCCAGCAGCCAAGAGAACCGACCAAGTAATAATTCACCCCTCCACTTT; CDR3 protein: CASSQENRPSNNSPLHF
clone size: NA; D gene: TRBD1; J gene: TRBJ2-5; V gene: TRBV5-4; CDR3 DNA: TGTGCCAGCACAACAGGGGCCAGGGGGTTACGGAACCAAGAGACCCAGTACTTC; CDR3 protein: CASTTGARGLRNQETQYF
clone size: NA; D gene: NA; J gene: TRBJ1-1; V gene: TRBV12-5; CDR3 DNA: TGTGCTAGTGCCGACCCCGTCGGGAACACTGAAGCTTTCTTT; CDR3 protein: CASADPVGNTEAFF
clone size: NA; D gene: TRBD1; J gene: TRBJ2-2; V gene: TRBV28; CDR3 DNA: TGTGCCAGCAGTCCCCTCAGACAGGGGGCTAGCGGGGAGCTGTTTTTT; CDR3 protein: CASSPLRQGASGELFF
clone size: NA; D gene: NA; J gene: TRBJ2-7; V gene: TRBV6-6; CDR3 DNA: TGTGCCAGCAGTTACTCCCCTTACGAGCAGTACTTC; CDR3 protein: CASSYSPYEQYF
clone size: NA; D gene: NA; J gene: TRBJ1-3; V gene: TRBV7-7; CDR3 DNA: TGTGCTAGCAGCTTATCTGGGTCTGGAAACACCATATATTTT; CDR3 protein: CASSLSGSGNTIYF
clone size: NA; D gene: NA; J gene: TRBJ2-1; V gene: TRBV11-2; CDR3 DNA: TGTGCCAGCAGCTCGGCCGTGGGGGCTAAGGGTGAGCAGTTCTTC; CDR3 protein: CASSSAVGAKGEQFF